A single sample is the source of the 10 T cell receptor beta chains below, sequenced in a study of blood T cell repertoires in COVID-19. Profiling relied on immunoSEQ multiplex PCR, and the TCRdb table lists in-frame clones only, not all of them. This table has some 270,000 clones, roughly 88% appearing once. The sample was peripheral blood. Every receptor here comes from a woman of 80 years or more with COVID-19, enrolled during active disease.

V usage is TRBV21-1 and J usage is TRBJ1-2; TRBD1 is the table's D call and was not checked against the DNA. TRBV21-1 is tagged as a pseudogene. There are 12 residues in the CDR3. The CDR3 DNA is TGTGCCAGCAGCACCAGGGGAGAGGGCTACACCTTC. Its protein is CASSTRGEGYTF.

The chain couples TRBV7-9 to TRBJ1-2; D uncertain. The CDR3 runs to 14 residues. Germline CDR1 reads SEHNR; CDR2 reads FQNEAQ (reference sequence). V lost 8 bases, J lost 4 bases, and 17 bases lay in between. The CDR3 spells CASGLGGAGYGYTF. The CDR3 DNA follows: TGTGCCAGCGGACTGGGAGGCGCGGGCTATGGCTACACCTTC.

The CDR3 reads CVSRGTGRDTQYF. The CDR3 DNA follows: TGTGTATCCCGGGGTACCGGCAGAGATACGCAGTATTTT. The rearrangement uses TRBV28 and TRBJ2-3, with a possible D match to TRBD2 (5 bases). The CDR3 covers 13 residues. Germline CDR1 reads MDHEN; CDR2 reads SYDVKM.

The chain employs TRBV5-1 and TRBJ1-2, with 7 bases aligning to TRBD1. Germline trimming cut 4 bases from V and 2 bases from J; bases unmatched to any gene: 8. CDR1 is SGHRS, CDR2 YFSETQ, per germline. The CDR3 is 15 amino acids. The CDR3 is CASSPGQLINYGYTF. As DNA, the CDR3 is TGCGCCAGCAGCCCGGGACAGCTAATCAACTATGGCTACACCTTC.

The chain uses TRBV7-2 and TRBJ2-7; D is uncertain. CDR1 and CDR2 from the germline V gene are SGHTA and FQGNSA. The CDR3 is 14 amino acids. Trimming took 4 bases from V and 2 from J, leaving 12 bases between them. CDR3 residues: CASSYETLTYEQYF. For the CDR3, the DNA is TGTGCCAGCAGCTACGAGACTTTAACCTACGAGCAGTACTTC.

CDR3 region: CATLLGATNEKLFF. The DNA of the CDR3 is TGTGCCACCCTACTCGGTGCAACTAATGAAAAACTGTTTTTT. This chain links TRBV27 with TRBJ1-4; D remains ambiguous. V gave up 10 bases and J gave up 0 bases, with 12 bases separating them. Germline values: CDR1 MNHEY, CDR2 SMNVEV (reference sequence). This CDR3 has 14 residues.

The V and J genes are TRBV4-1 and TRBJ2-1; TRBD1 aligns across 10 bases. Germline values: CDR1 MGHRA, CDR2 YSYEKL. The CDR3 loop spans 15 amino acids. Trimming removed 7 bases from V and 10 bases from J; junction bases left unmatched: 13. The CDR3 protein is CASTSTGGLMKEQFF. CDR3 DNA: TGCGCCAGCACCTCGACAGGGGGCCTCATGAAGGAGCAGTTCTTC.

This chain connects TRBV12-3 or TRBV12-4 to TRBJ1-1; D gene ambiguous. V lost 2 bases and J 8 bases, leaving 6 bases between the germline ends. This CDR3 contains 11 residues. The CDR3 DNA reads as TGTGCCAGCAGTTTACAGAAAGAAGCTTTCTTT. Its translation: CASSLQKEAFF.

About this clone: The sample carries other DNA sequences with the same CDR3. The V call is TRBV7-2, the J call TRBJ2-5, with D perhaps TRBD2 (6 bases). Germline V gives CDR1 SGHTA, CDR2 FQGNSA. V lost 5 bases and J lost 5, with 15 bases in between. This CDR3 comprises 14 residues. The CDR3 region has the DNA TGTGCCAGCAGCACAGGAGGGGCAGGGGAGACCCAGTACTTC. Protein: CASSTGGAGETQYF.

V is TRBV7-8 and J is TRBJ1-5; unclear D gene. Germline V gene lookup returns CDR1 SGHVS and CDR2 FQNEAQ. V dropped 5 bases and J dropped 2 bases, with 10 bases sitting between them. The CDR3 sequence is 14 residues long. The CDR3 loop reads CASSPGRGNQPQHF. CDR3 DNA: TGTGCCAGCAGCCCCGGCCGGGGCAATCAGCCCCAGCATTTT.